Each of the 5 T cell receptor beta chains below was sequenced from the same sample in a study of blood T cell repertoires in COVID-19 (dated by TCRdb to the early 2020s). Libraries were built with the immunoSEQ multiplex PCR assay. TCRdb retrieved this table from immuneACCESS and kept in-frame rearrangements only. Not all clones are present; in checked studies, unresolved V genes account for under half, and no reason is known for the remainder. This sample gives about 350,000 clones in total; roughly 87% of them show up just once. The ten largest clones add up to 3.9% of the sample. The source material was peripheral blood. The receptors stem from a woman in her fifties or sixties with COVID-19, enrolled during active disease.

The gene calls are TRBV6-5 and TRBJ1-4; 9 nucleotides agree with TRBD1. Trimming at V came to 6 bases and at J to 12 bases, leaving 8 bases not matched to a gene. This CDR3 contains 13 residues. Germline V gene sequence: CDR1 MNHEY, CDR2 SVGAGI. CDR3 DNA sequence: TGTGCCAGCAGGGGGACAGGGAGGAGGGAACTGTTTTTT. Translating gives CASRGTGRRELFF.

This chain connects TRBV5-1 to TRBJ2-3, with a tentative D call TRBD2 (6 bases). There are 15 residues in the CDR3. V was trimmed by 0 bases and J by 6 bases, leaving 14 bases between them. CDR1 and CDR2 (germline): SGHRS, YFSETQ. The CDR3 DNA follows: TGCGCCAGCAGCTTGGTGGCTAGCGAGTGGGATACGCAGTATTTT. Amino acid sequence: CASSLVASEWDTQYF. The full variable domain, its missing parts supplied by reference TRBV5-1 and TRBJ2-3, is KAGVTQTPRYLIKTRGQQVTLSCSPISGHRSVSWYQQTPGQGLQFLFEYFSETQRNKGNFPGRFSGRQFSNSRSEMNVSTLELGDSALYLCASSLVASEWDTQYFGPGTRLTVL.

The chain has TRBV7-3 and TRBJ1-3; unclear D gene. There are 13 residues in the CDR3. Germline CDR1 reads SGHTA; CDR2 reads FQGTGA. V lost 2 bases and J 4 bases, leaving 6 bases between the germline ends. CDR3 sequence (DNA): TGTGCCAGCAGCTTATTCGGGGGAAACACCATATATTTT. It is translated as CASSLFGGNTIYF.

The chain uses TRBV7-9 and TRBJ2-7; no clear D. Trimming removed 5 bases from V and 5 bases from J, with 16 bases in between. CDR3 length: 14 residues. The germline gives CDR1 SEHNR, CDR2 FQNEAQ (reference sequence). CDR3 DNA sequence: TGTGCCAGCAGCGTAGGATGGAGAGGCAACGAGCAGTACTTC. Protein: CASSVGWRGNEQYF.

CDR3 in amino acids: CASRRQGSSGNTIYF. The CDR3 region has the DNA TGTGCCAGCAGGAGGCAGGGGAGCTCTGGAAACACCATATATTTT. The chain links TRBV2 to TRBJ1-3; D may be TRBD1 (6 bases). Per the germline V gene, CDR1 is SNHLY and CDR2 is FYNNEI. CDR3 size: 15 residues. V lost 6 bases to trimming and J lost 0 bases, with 12 bases between them.